This passage covers 14 T cell receptor beta chains from one sample sequenced in a study of blood T cell repertoires in COVID-19. TCRdb's table, derived via immunoSEQ multiplex PCR, lists solely in-frame clones and lacks some. Among roughly 200,000 clones listed, over 75% were seen once. Sequenced material: PBMCs or T cells enriched from blood (not recorded which). Receptors originate from a man in his forties who had recovered from COVID-19.

The chain combines TRBV21-1 with TRBJ2-7; TRBD2, the D gene given by the table, was not confirmed from the DNA. TRBV21-1 is a listed pseudogene. CDR3 size: 21 residues. The CDR3 reads CASSKALIVAGGPVRSYEQYF. CDR3 coding DNA: TGTGCCAGCAGCAAAGCCCTTATCGTAGCGGGGGGGCCGGTTCGCTCCTACGAGCAGTACTTC.

The CDR3 bases are TGTGCCAGCAGTTACAGGAGGGAGAACGATGAGCAGTTCTTC. This encodes CASSYRRENDEQFF. The V call is TRBV6-5, the J call TRBJ2-1; tentative D call: TRBD2 (6 bases). Germline V lookup: CDR1 MNHEY, CDR2 SVGAGI. The CDR3 runs 14 residues. The ends were cut back, 2 bases at V and 8 bases at J, with 13 bases in the middle.

This clone turned up a few times. The V gene is TRBV6-1, the J gene TRBJ1-5; D is uncertain. The CDR3 runs to 14 residues. Germline V gene lookup returns CDR1 MNHNS and CDR2 SASEGT. Between the trimmed V and J ends, which lost 3 bases and 11 bases, there was a span of 17 bases. The CDR3 nucleotides read TGTGCCAGCAGTGATAGGCCCCCGGGATGGGCCCAGCATTTT. It specifies CASSDRPPGWAQHF.

The J gene is TRBJ1-6, the V gene TRBV5-8; D is uncertain. The CDR3 loop spans 15 amino acids. CDR1 and CDR2 from the germline V gene are SGHTS and YDEGEE. With 1 base removed from V and 6 bases from J, the gap between germline ends came to 11 bases. Written as DNA, the CDR3 is TGTGCCAGCAGCTTGAGTTACGGACTTAATTCACCCCTCCACTTT. Amino acids: CASSLSYGLNSPLHF.

This chain's CDR3 is CASSPSDRPNSPLHF. The CDR3 DNA reads TGTGCCAGCTCACCATCGGACAGGCCGAATTCACCCCTCCACTTT. The rearrangement links TRBV18 to TRBJ1-6; TRBD1 matches at 7 bases. This CDR3 spans 15 amino acids. The V segment lost 2 bases and the J segment 7 bases; nucleotides outside the gene matches: 5. Germline CDR1 and CDR2: KGHSH and LQKENI.

The chain recombines TRBV15 with TRBJ2-2; TRBD1 is a possible D gene (6 bases). The CDR3 totals 15 residues. The V end lost 6 bases, the J end lost 1 base, and 12 bases lay between the germline ends. Germline V gene lookup returns CDR1 LNHNV and CDR2 YYDKDF (reference sequence). DNA for the CDR3: TGTGCCACCAGTAAGGGACATATGAACACCGGGGAGCTGTTTTTT. Protein product: CATSKGHMNTGELFF.

This clone has just a few counts. The CDR3 here is CASSSWTSGSYEQYF. CDR3 nucleotides: TGTGCCAGCAGTTCATGGACTAGCGGATCCTACGAGCAGTACTTC. The chain recombines TRBV27 with TRBJ2-7; TRBD2 matches 10 bases. Germline V gene sequence: CDR1 MNHEY, CDR2 SMNVEV (reference sequence). Unmatched junction bases numbered 4, after V lost 4 bases and J lost 1 base. This CDR3 has 15 amino acids.

The chain links TRBV19 to TRBJ1-1; 9 nucleotides match TRBD1. Looked up from germline, CDR1 is LNHDA and CDR2 is SQIVND (reference sequence). This CDR3 is 15 amino acids long. Trimming cost V 9 bases and J 10 bases; bases outside gene matches: 18. The CDR3 sequence is CASWDRAQGGRGAFF. The DNA of the CDR3 is TGTGCCAGCTGGGACAGGGCGCAAGGGGGTCGTGGAGCTTTCTTT.

This clone was counted a single time. V usage is TRBV24-1 and J usage is TRBJ2-2; the D gene is possibly TRBD2 (5 bases). In germline, CDR1 is KGHDR, CDR2 SFDVKD. The CDR3 has 14 residues. V was shortened by 8 bases and J by 4 bases, with 13 bases between the two germline ends. CDR3 coding DNA: TGTGCCACCAAGAGTAGCGTTATCACCGGGGAGCTGTTTTTT. Its translation is CATKSSVITGELFF.

This chain links TRBV5-1 with TRBJ1-3; the match to TRBD1 covers 8 bases. V lost 4 bases and J lost 0; bases outside the gene matches: 9. Looked up from germline, CDR1 is SGHRS and CDR2 is YFSETQ. CDR3 size: 17 residues. The CDR3 region is CASSPSRTGSSGNTIYF. The CDR3 region has the DNA TGCGCCAGCAGCCCCTCGAGGACAGGGAGCTCTGGAAACACCATATATTTT.

The chain employs TRBV12-5 and TRBJ1-5; unclear D gene. Trimming shortened V by 1 base and J by 1 base, and 5 bases separated the two germline ends. This CDR3 region has 14 residues. Germline lookup yields CDR1 LGHNT and CDR2 FRNRAP. CDR3 DNA: TGTGCTAGTGGTTTGGCCGGGAGCAATCAGCCCCAGCATTTT. It yields the protein CASGLAGSNQPQHF.

This clone was observed a handful of times. The chain uses TRBV10-2 and TRBJ2-4; TRBD1 agrees at 8 bases. J was trimmed by 9 bases and V by 3 bases; bases with no gene match: 4. The CDR3 spans 13 residues. Germline V gene lookup returns CDR1 WSHSY and CDR2 SAAADI. In DNA form, the CDR3 reads TGCGCCAGCAGTGAAGGACAGGGTGGCATTCAGTACTTC. This codes for CASSEGQGGIQYF.

The rearrangement joins TRBV2 to TRBJ2-5; maybe TRBD1 (6 bases). The V and J ends lost 5 bases and 3 bases respectively, with 16 bases between them. In germline, CDR1 is SNHLY, CDR2 FYNNEI. CDR3 length: 15 residues. The CDR3 spells CASSPETGPEETQYF. CDR3 in DNA: TGTGCCAGCAGTCCAGAAACAGGGCCGGAAGAGACCCAGTACTTC.

Only a few counts were recorded for this clone. This chain uses TRBV5-5 with TRBJ2-2, with D perhaps TRBD1 (5 bases). The CDR3 sequence is 13 residues long. In germline, CDR1 is SGHKS, CDR2 YYEKEE (reference sequence). V lost 4 bases and J lost 5, with 9 bases in between. The CDR3 sequence: CASSRQITGELFF. DNA for the CDR3: TGTGCCAGCAGCCGACAGATAACCGGGGAGCTGTTTTTT.